The T cell receptor (beta chain) under discussion was sequenced for a study of T cells in Graves' hyperthyroidism and ophthalmopathy. Germline V gives CDR1 MGHDK, CDR2 SYGVNS. CDR3 length: 12 residues. Trimming removed 4 bases from V and 5 bases from J, with 9 bases in between. RNA transcripts served as the template for amplifying TCR beta CDR3 regions. The primer set for the first-round RT-PCR of the TCR CDR3 was HTBI. TCRdb re-analysed the multiplex PCR reads in MiXCR, keeping a single row per CDR3 protein. The sample shows 280,000 or so distinct CDR3 sequences, around a quarter of them seen only once. First hyperthyroidism diagnosis is when the blood sample was obtained, before any ophthalmopathy symptoms. Isolation of PBMCs was performed on 8.5 to 10 ml fresh peripheral blood.

The sequenced sample consisted of blood. This TCR came from a man aged 35 to 55 with Graves' hyperthyroidism that later progressed to Graves' ophthalmopathy. The chain links TRBV25-1 to TRBJ2-7, with D perhaps matching TRBD2 (5 bases). The CDR3 here is CASSGGSHEQYF. CDR3 DNA: TGTGCCAGCAGTGGAGGGTCGCACGAGCAGTACTTC.